This T cell receptor (beta chain) was sequenced during a study of T cells in Graves' hyperthyroidism and ophthalmopathy. From RNA transcripts, TCR beta CDR3 regions were amplified. HTBI primers were employed in a first-round RT-PCR of the TCR CDR3. TCRdb redid the calling of the multiplex PCR reads with MiXCR, one entry per CDR3 protein. The table lists hundreds of thousands of distinct CDR3 sequences, around 15% of them singletons. In germline, CDR1 is MDHEN, CDR2 SYDVKM. This CDR3 spans 16 amino acids. V was trimmed by 6 bases and J by 3 bases, leaving 20 bases between them. There are many counts of this clonotype.

Sequencing was done on a sample of blood. The rearrangement links TRBV28 to TRBJ1-1; TRBD1 is a possible D gene (5 bases). The sequence was obtained from a woman in her late teens or twenties with Graves' hyperthyroidism. CDR3 region: CASSYPRGVGDTEAFF. The CDR3 DNA follows: TGTGCCAGCAGCTACCCCCGGGGGGTAGGGGACACTGAAGCTTTCTTT.